This T cell receptor (beta chain) is from a study of shared clonotypes between healthy human individuals. The repertoire was sequenced with immunoSEQ multiplex PCR; TCRdb's copy has only in-frame clones and lacks some. The data show about 1 million clones, under 80% seen once. Germline values: CDR1 SGHRS, CDR2 YFSETQ. The CDR3 length is 14 residues. The investigators split CD4+ cells into a CD45RA+ naive subset and a CD45RA-negative memory subset. Study results and caveats: Clonotypes which were not shared had lower generation probabilities than clonotypes that all four donors shared.

As regards this clone: Its antigen is not identified.

The sequence was obtained from a man younger than 35 in good health. This chain joins TRBV5-1 and TRBJ2-2; D assignment may be TRBD1 or TRBD2 (5 bases each). The sequencing sample was made of memory CD4+ T cells sorted from blood. Described subset: CD45RA-negative fraction. The CDR3 DNA sequence: TGCGCTACTCGGGCACGAGGGGACACCGGGGAGCTGTTTTTT. The encoded protein is CATRARGDTGELFF.